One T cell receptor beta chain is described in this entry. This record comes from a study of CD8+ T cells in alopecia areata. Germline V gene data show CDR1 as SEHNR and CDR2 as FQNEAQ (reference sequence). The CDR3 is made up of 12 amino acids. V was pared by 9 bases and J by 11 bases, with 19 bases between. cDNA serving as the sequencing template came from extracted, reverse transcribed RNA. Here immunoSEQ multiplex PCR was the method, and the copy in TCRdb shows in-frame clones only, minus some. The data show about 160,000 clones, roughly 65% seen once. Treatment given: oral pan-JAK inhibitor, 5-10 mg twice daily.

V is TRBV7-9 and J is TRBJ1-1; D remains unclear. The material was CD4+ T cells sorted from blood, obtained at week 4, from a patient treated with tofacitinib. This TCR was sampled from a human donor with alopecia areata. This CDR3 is CASRRKVDRAFF. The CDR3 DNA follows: TGTGCCAGTCGCCGGAAAGTCGATCGGGCTTTCTTT.